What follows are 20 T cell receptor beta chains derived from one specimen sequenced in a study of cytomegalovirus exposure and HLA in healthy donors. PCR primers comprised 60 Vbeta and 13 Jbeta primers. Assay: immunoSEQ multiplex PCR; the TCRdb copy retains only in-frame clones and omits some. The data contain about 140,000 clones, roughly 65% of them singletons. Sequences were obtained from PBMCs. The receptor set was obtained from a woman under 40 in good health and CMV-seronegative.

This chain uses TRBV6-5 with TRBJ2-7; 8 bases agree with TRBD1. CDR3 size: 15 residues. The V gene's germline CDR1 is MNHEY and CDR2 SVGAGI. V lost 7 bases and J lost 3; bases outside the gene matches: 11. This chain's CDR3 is CASTATGTGNYEQYV. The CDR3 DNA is TGTGCCAGCACCGCAACAGGGACAGGCAACTACGAGCAGTACGTC.

CDR3 nucleotide sequence: TGTGCCAGCAGCAGGGACAGGGGAGCCGGCTACACCTTC. Its translation: CASSRDRGAGYTF. This chain links TRBV5-6 with TRBJ1-2, with TRBD1 matching 10 bases. With V trimmed by 4 bases and J by 8 bases, 5 bases remained unmatched. CDR1 and CDR2 (germline): SGHDT, YYEEEE. The CDR3 has 13 amino acids.

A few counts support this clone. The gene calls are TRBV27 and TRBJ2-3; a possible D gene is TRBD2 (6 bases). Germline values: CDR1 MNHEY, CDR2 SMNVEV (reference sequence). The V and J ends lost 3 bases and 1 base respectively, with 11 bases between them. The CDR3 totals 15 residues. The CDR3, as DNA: TGTGCCAGCAGTTTCGGGGGAACGGGCACAGATACGCAGTATTTT. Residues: CASSFGGTGTDTQYF.

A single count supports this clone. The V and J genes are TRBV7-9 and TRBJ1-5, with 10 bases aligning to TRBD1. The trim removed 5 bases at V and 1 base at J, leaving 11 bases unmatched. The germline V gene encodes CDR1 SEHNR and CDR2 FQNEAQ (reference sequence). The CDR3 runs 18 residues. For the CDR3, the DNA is TGTGCCAGCAGCCCGAGTCCGACAGGGGGCCTAAGCAATCAGCCCCAGCATTTT. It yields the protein CASSPSPTGGLSNQPQHF.

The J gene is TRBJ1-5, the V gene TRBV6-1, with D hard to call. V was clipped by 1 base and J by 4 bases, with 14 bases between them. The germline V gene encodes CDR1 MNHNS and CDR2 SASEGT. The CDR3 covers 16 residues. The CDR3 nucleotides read TGTGCCAGCAGTGAAGAGGGAGGGTCCGGGAATCAGCCCCAGCATTTT. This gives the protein CASSEEGGSGNQPQHF.

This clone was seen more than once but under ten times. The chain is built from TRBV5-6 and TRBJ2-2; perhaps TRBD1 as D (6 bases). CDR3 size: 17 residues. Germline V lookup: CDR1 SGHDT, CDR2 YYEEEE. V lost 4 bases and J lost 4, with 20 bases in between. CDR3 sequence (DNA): TGTGCCAGCAGCGGGGCGTCGGGACACTTAAGCACCGGGGAGCTGTTTTTT. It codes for CASSGASGHLSTGELFF.

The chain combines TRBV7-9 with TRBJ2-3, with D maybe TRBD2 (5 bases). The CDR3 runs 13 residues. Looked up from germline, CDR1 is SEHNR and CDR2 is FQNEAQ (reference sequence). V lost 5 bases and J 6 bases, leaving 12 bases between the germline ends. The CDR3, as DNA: TGTGCCAGCAGCGGACGAGGGAAGGATACGCAGTATTTT. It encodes CASSGRGKDTQYF. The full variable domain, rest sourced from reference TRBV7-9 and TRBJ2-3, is DTGVSQNPRHKITKRGQNVTFRCDPISEHNRLYWYRQTLGQGPEFLTYFQNEAQLEKSRLLSDRFSAERPKGSFSTLEIQRTEQGDSAMYLCASSGRGKDTQYFGPGTRLTVL.

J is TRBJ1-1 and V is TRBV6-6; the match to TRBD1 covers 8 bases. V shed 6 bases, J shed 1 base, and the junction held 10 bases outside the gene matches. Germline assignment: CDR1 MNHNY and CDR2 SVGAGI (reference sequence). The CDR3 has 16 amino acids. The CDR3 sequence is CASSRRTGTGNTEAFF. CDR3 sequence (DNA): TGTGCCAGCAGCCGCAGAACCGGGACAGGGAACACTGAAGCTTTCTTT.

As DNA, the CDR3 is TGCGCCAGCAGCCTAACCCCGGGACAGGGGGCCTACGAGCAGTACTTC. Its translation: CASSLTPGQGAYEQYF. V is TRBV5-1 and J is TRBJ2-5; 11 bases fit TRBD1. The DNA end is a closer match to TRBJ2-7, so the J assignment may be wrong. Germline values: CDR1 SGHRS, CDR2 YFSETQ. The CDR3 sequence is 16 residues long.

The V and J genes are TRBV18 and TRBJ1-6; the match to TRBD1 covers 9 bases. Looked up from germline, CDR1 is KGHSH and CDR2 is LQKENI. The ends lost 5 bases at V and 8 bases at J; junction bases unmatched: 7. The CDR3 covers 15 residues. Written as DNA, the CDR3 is TGTGCCAGCTCAACCGGACAGGGGAAGGATTCACCCCTCCACTTT. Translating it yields CASSTGQGKDSPLHF. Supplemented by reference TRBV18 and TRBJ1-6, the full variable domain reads NAGVMQNPRHLVRRRGQEARLRCSPMKGHSHVYWYRQLPEEGLKFMVYLQKENIIDESGMPKERFSAEFPKEGPSILRIQQVVRGDSAAYFCASSTGQGKDSPLHFGNGTRLTVT.

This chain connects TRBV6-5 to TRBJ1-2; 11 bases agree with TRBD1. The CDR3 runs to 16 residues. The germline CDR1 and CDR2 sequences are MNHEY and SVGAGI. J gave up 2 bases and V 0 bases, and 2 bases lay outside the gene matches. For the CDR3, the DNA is TGTGCCAGCAGTTACTCCGGACAGGGGGCGAACTATGGCTACACCTTC. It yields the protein CASSYSGQGANYGYTF.

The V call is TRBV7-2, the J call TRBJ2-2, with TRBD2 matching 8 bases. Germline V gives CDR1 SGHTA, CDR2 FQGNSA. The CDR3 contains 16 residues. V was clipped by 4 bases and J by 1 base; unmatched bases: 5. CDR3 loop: CASSYAGTRNTGELFF. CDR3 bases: TGTGCCAGCAGCTACGCCGGGACTAGGAACACCGGGGAGCTGTTTTTT.

CDR3 DNA sequence: TGTGCCAGCAGCTTAATGGGGGGTGGTGGGACTGAAGCTTTCTTT. The encoded protein is CASSLMGGGGTEAFF. This chain uses TRBV7-3 with TRBJ1-1; perhaps TRBD1 as D (5 bases). The ends were cut back, 1 base at V and 5 bases at J, with 14 bases in the middle. The CDR3 extends over 15 amino acids. The germline gives CDR1 SGHTA, CDR2 FQGTGA.

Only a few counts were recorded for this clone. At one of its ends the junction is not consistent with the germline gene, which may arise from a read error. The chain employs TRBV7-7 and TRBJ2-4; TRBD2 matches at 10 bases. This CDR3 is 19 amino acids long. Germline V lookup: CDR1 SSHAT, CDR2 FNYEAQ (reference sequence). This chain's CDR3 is CASSYASGRGSSAKNIQYF. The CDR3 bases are TGTGCTAGCAGCTACGCTAGCGGGAGAGGTAGCTCGGCCAAAAACATTCAGTACTTC.

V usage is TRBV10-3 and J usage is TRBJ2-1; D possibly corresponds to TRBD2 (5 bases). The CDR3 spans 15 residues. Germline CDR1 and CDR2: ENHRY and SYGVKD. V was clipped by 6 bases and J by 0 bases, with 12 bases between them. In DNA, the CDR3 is TGTGCCATCAGAGCCGTTACTAGCTCCTACAATGAGCAGTTCTTC. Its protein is CAIRAVTSSYNEQFF.

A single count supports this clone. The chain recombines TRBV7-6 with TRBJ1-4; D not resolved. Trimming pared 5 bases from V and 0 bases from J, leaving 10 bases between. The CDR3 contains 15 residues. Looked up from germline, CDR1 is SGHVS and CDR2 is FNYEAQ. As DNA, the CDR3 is TGTGCCAGCAGCAAAACAGTTGCAACTAATGAAAAACTGTTTTTT. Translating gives CASSKTVATNEKLFF.

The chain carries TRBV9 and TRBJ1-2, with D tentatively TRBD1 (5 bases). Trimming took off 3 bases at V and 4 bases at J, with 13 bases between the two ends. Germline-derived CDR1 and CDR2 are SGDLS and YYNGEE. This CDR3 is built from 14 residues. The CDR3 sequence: CASSGPTGFYGYTF. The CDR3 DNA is TGTGCCAGCAGCGGGCCTACAGGATTCTATGGCTACACCTTC.

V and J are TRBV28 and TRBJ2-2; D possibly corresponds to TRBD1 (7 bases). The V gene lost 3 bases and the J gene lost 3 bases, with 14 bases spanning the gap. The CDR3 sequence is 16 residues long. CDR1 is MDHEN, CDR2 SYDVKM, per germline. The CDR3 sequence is CASSFRRGRDTGELFF. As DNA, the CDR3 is TGTGCCAGCAGTTTTAGGAGGGGGCGCGACACCGGGGAGCTGTTTTTT.

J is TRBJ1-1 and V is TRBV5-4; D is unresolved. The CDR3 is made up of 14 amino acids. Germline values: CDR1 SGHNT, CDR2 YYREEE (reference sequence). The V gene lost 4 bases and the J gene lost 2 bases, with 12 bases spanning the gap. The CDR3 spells CASSASGANTEAFF. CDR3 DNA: TGTGCCAGCAGCGCATCGGGAGCCAACACTGAAGCTTTCTTT.

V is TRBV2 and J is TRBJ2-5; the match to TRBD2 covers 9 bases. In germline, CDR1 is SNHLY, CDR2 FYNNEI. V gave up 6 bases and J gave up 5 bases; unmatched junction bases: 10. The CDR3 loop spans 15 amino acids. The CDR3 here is CASRRGLALGETQYF. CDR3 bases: TGTGCCAGCAGGAGGGGACTAGCCTTGGGGGAGACCCAGTACTTC.